Listed below are T cell receptor beta chains from one sample, sequenced in a study of radiation and T cells in renal cell carcinoma. Produced via immunoSEQ multiplex PCR; TCRdb's table is partial and in-frame only. This sample has roughly 15,000 clones, with less than 65% found just once. The specimen was tumor tissue, collected from a patient whose treatment was nephrectomy without radiotherapy. The receptors stem from a man between 60 and 75 years old with renal cell carcinoma. Both conserved end residues are part of each CDR3. A D gene is named only where the DNA matches it firmly. Some rows mark clone size as missing; the rest say once, few, many or name a class of expanded clone.

clone_size | j_call | d_call | v_call | cdr3_nt | cdr3_aa
. | TRBJ2-7 | . | TRBV9 | TGTGCCAGCAGCCCATGGGACGGAACCTACGAGCAGTACTTC | CASSPWDGTYEQYF
. | TRBJ2-7 | . | TRBV7-2 | TGTGCCAGCAGCTTGTTCTACGAGCAGTACTTC | CASSLFYEQYF
. | TRBJ2-3 | . | TRBV5-1 | TGCGCCAGCAGCTTGGGTGGGGGTCTCACAGATACGCAGTATTTT | CASSLGGGLTDTQYF
. | TRBJ2-7 | TRBD1 | TRBV5-1 | TGCGCCAGCAGCTCCGGACAGGGGGCTAGCTACGAGCAGTACTTC | CASSSGQGASYEQYF
. | TRBJ2-1 | . | TRBV6-5 | TGTGCCAGCAGTTATGGGGTATCATGGTTCTTC | CASSYGVSWFF
. | TRBJ2-7 | TRBD2 | TRBV6-1 | TGTGCCAGCAGACTCGGGACTAGCGGGAGCTACGAGCAGTACTTC | CASRLGTSGSYEQYF
. | TRBJ1-3 | . | TRBV7-9 | TGTGCCAGCAGCTTTAGTGGGCAGGGTGGTGGAAACACCATATATTTT | CASSFSGQGGGNTIYF
few | TRBJ1-2 | . | TRBV16 | TGTGCCAGCAGCCAATTGGACACGGATTATGGCTACACCTTC | CASSQLDTDYGYTF
. | TRBJ1-5 | . | TRBV18 | TGTGCCAGCTCGCCAGACATGGGGAGAGAACAGCCCCAGCATTTT | CASSPDMGREQPQHF
. | TRBJ1-1 | . | TRBV6-6 | TGTGCCAGCAGCCCCGGGCCCACTGAAGCTTTCTTT | CASSPGPTEAFF
few | TRBJ1-5 | . | TRBV28 | TGTGCCAGCAGTTTAACCCAACAGCCCCAGCATTTT | CASSLTQQPQHF
. | TRBJ1-1 | . | TRBV20-1 | TGCAGTGCCGGGGAGAACACTGAAGCTTTCTTT | CSAGENTEAFF
. | TRBJ2-3 | TRBD1 | TRBV5-6 | TGTGCCAGCAGCTTGTGGGACAGGGCCACAGATACGCAGTATTTT | CASSLWDRATDTQYF
. | TRBJ1-2 | TRBD1 | TRBV6-1 | TGTGCCAGCAGGACGACAGGGGCGGATGGCTACACCTTC | CASRTTGADGYTF
. | TRBJ2-2 | TRBD1 | TRBV28 | TGTGCCAGCAATAACAGGGGTGTGGAGCTGTTTTTT | CASNNRGVELFF
. | TRBJ2-3 | . | TRBV9 | TGTGCCAGCAGCCCCCGGGATACGCAGTATTTT | CASSPRDTQYF